A single sample is the source of the 10 T cell receptor beta chains below, sequenced in a study of cytomegalovirus exposure and HLA in healthy donors. Use of 60 Vbeta and 13 Jbeta primers characterized the PCR. Using immunoSEQ multiplex PCR, the repertoire was profiled, and TCRdb retains in-frame clones only, with some absent. The table shows about 82,000 clones, with over 70% occurring only once. Sequencing input: PBMCs. These receptors came from a man aged 60-69 years in good health and CMV-seronegative.

This clone came up a few times. J is TRBJ2-3 and V is TRBV29-1; D might be TRBD1 (6 bases). Trimming cost V 0 bases and J 4 bases, with 14 bases left between them. This CDR3 is built from 15 residues. Germline CDR1 is SQVTM and CDR2 is ANQGSEA. CDR3: CSVEEKGVEADTQYF. The CDR3 DNA is TGCAGCGTTGAAGAAAAGGGGGTGGAGGCAGATACGCAGTATTTT.

The chain uses TRBV5-4 and TRBJ2-1; 11 bases fit TRBD2. The CDR3 length is 16 residues. Germline V gene sequence: CDR1 SGHNT, CDR2 YYREEE (reference sequence). Losses at the gene ends were 4 bases for V and 6 bases for J; bases not matched to a gene: 9. CDR3 bases: TGTGCCAGCAGCCCAAATAGCGGGGGGGAGAGCAATGAGCAGTTCTTC. Its translation is CASSPNSGGESNEQFF.

The gene calls are TRBV7-2 and TRBJ2-1; D may be TRBD1 (5 bases). The CDR3 is made up of 13 amino acids. From germline, CDR1 is SGHTA and CDR2 FQGNSA. The V and J ends lost 2 bases and 6 bases respectively, with 8 bases between them. The CDR3 sequence: CASSLSRVNEQFF. DNA of the CDR3: TGTGCCAGCAGCTTAAGCAGGGTCAATGAGCAGTTCTTC.

CDR3 region: CASREGAQGQPQHF. The CDR3 nucleotides are TGTGCCAGCAGGGAGGGGGCGCAGGGTCAGCCCCAGCATTTT. The chain recombines TRBV2 with TRBJ1-5; TRBD1 matches 7 bases. CDR1 is SNHLY, CDR2 FYNNEI, per germline. The CDR3 is 14 residues long. V shed 6 bases, J shed 6 bases, and the junction held 8 bases outside the gene matches.

The genes are TRBV19 and TRBJ1-3; 7 nucleotides align to TRBD1. The CDR3 is made up of 18 amino acids. Germline CDR1 is LNHDA and CDR2 is SQIVND (reference sequence). The ends lost 4 bases at V and 0 bases at J; junction bases unmatched: 12. The CDR3 sequence: CASSKVPGQVPSGNTIYF. As DNA, the CDR3 is TGTGCCAGTAGTAAAGTCCCCGGACAGGTACCCTCTGGAAACACCATATATTTT.

This clone was observed a handful of times. This sequence joins TRBV5-8 and TRBJ1-4, with a tentative D call TRBD1 (6 bases). V lost 0 bases and J 6 bases, leaving 12 bases between the germline ends. Germline CDR1 reads SGHTS; CDR2 reads YDEGEE. The CDR3 totals 15 residues. The CDR3 sequence is CASSLERTVDEKLFF. CDR3 nucleotide sequence: TGTGCCAGCAGCTTGGAGAGGACAGTAGATGAAAAACTGTTTTTT.

The chain employs TRBV5-1 and TRBJ2-7, with 9 bases identical to TRBD1. In germline, CDR1 is SGHRS, CDR2 YFSETQ. The CDR3 is 13 amino acids. The ends lost 4 bases at V and 7 bases at J; junction bases unmatched: 6. The CDR3 loop reads CASSLMTGGEQYF. In DNA form, the CDR3 reads TGCGCCAGCAGCCTCATGACAGGGGGAGAGCAGTACTTC.

The chain employs TRBV5-1 and TRBJ2-2; perhaps TRBD2 as D (7 bases). The germline gives CDR1 SGHRS, CDR2 YFSETQ. V lost 4 bases to trimming and J lost 4 bases, with 11 bases between them. This CDR3 has 14 amino acids. The CDR3 DNA is TGCGCCAGCAGCCGCGGGGGCGGCACCGGGGAGCTGTTTTTT. This translates into CASSRGGGTGELFF.

The chain combines TRBV28 with TRBJ2-7; TRBD1 agrees at 8 bases. CDR1 is MDHEN and CDR2 is SYDVKM in the germline V gene. Trimming took 4 bases from V and 0 from J; bases not matched to a gene: 2. The CDR3 is 14 residues long. Here the CDR3 reads CASSWDRSSYEQYF. DNA of the CDR3: TGTGCCAGCAGTTGGGACAGGAGCTCCTACGAGCAGTACTTC.

The CDR3 DNA is TGTGCCAGCAGTGGGGGTTCGGACAGGCCCTACGAGCAGTACTTC. It codes for CASSGGSDRPYEQYF. The chain joins TRBV6-5 to TRBJ2-7; TRBD1 matches 7 bases. V shed 5 bases and J 2 bases; nucleotides not matched to a gene: 9. Per germline, CDR1 MNHEY and CDR2 SVGAGI. This CDR3 region has 15 residues.